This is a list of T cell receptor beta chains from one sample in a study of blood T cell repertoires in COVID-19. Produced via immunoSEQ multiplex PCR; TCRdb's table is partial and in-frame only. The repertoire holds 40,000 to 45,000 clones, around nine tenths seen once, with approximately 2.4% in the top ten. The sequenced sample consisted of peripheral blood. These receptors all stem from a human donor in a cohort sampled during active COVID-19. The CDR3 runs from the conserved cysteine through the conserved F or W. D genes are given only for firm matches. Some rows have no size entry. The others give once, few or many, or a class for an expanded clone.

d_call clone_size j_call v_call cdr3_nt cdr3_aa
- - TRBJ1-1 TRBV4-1 TGCGCCAGCAGCCAAGTGGGGGGCACTGAAGCTTTCTTT CASSQVGGTEAFF
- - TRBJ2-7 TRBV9 TGTGCCAGCAGCGTAGAAGCGGGCTACGAGCAGTACTTC CASSVEAGYEQYF
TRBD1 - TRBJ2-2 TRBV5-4 TGTGCCAGCAGGACGCTCACAGGGGGCAGCGGGGAGCTGTTTTTT CASRTLTGGSGELFF
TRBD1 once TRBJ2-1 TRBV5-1 TGCGCCAGCAGCGCGGCACCAGGGGGTTACAATGAGCAGTTCTTC CASSAAPGGYNEQFF
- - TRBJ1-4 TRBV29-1 TGCAGCGTTGTCCTTCAGGGAGGAACTAATGAAAAACTGTTTTTT CSVVLQGGTNEKLFF
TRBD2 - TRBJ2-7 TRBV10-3 TGTGCCATCAGGTCGTCAGCGGGGGAGCTTATGGAGCAGTACTTC CAIRSSAGELMEQYF
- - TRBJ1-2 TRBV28 TGTGCCAGCAGTCATGACAGACCCATCTATGGCTACACCTTC CASSHDRPIYGYTF
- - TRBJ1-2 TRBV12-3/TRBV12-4 TGTGCCAGCAGTTCAGGAGGGGTCTATGGCTACACCTTC CASSSGGVYGYTF
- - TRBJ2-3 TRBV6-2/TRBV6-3 TGTGCCAGCAGTTACTCCTCAGATCTTGCAGATACGCAGTATTTT CASSYSSDLADTQYF
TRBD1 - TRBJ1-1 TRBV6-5 TGTGCCAGCAGGGGGCGACAGGGTGACACTGAAGCTTTCTTT CASRGRQGDTEAFF
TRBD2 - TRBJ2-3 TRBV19 TGTGCCAGTAGTAGGGGGGGATTCACAGATACGCAGTATTTT CASSRGGFTDTQYF
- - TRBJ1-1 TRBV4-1 TGCGCCAGCAGCCGGGACCAGGGGATCGGGGAGCCCAAAGCTTTCTTT CASSRDQGIGEPKAFF
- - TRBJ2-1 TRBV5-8 TGTGCCAGCAGCTCAGGGTATCCGAATGAGCAGTTCTTC CASSSGYPNEQFF
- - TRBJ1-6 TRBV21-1 TGTGCCAGCAGCAATCGAGACTATAATTCACCCCTCCACTTT CASSNRDYNSPLHF
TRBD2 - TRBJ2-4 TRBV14 TGTGCCAGCAGCCAAGTACCCCCCCCCAGCGGGGGAGCCAAAAACATTCAGTACTTC CASSQVPPPSGGAKNIQYF
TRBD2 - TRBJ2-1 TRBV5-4 TGTGCCAGCAGCGGCGGGACTAGCGGATCCAATGAGCAGTTCTTC CASSGGTSGSNEQFF
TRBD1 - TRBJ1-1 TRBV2 TGTGCCAAAACCCGACAGGGGCGGGGAGCTTTCTTT CAKTRQGRGAFF
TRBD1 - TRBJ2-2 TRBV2 TGTGCCAGCTTAGATGACAGGGATAGGACCGGGGAGCTGTTTTTT CASLDDRDRTGELFF
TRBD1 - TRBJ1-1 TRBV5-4 TGTGCCAGCAGCTTAAATCCTACAGGGGAAGTATTGAGCACTGAAGCTTTCTTT CASSLNPTGEVLSTEAFF
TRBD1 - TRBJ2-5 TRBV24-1 TGTGCCACCAGTGATACACAGGGGGCGGGGGAGACCCAGTACTTC CATSDTQGAGETQYF
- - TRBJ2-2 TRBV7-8 TGTGCCAGCAGCCACAGGAGTTTTATTGCCGGGGAGCTGTTTTTT CASSHRSFIAGELFF
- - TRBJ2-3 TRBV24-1 TGTGCCACCAGTGATTCCAGTACGCAGTATTTT CATSDSSTQYF
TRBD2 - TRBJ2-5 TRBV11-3 TGTGCCAGCAGCCCCGGACTAGCGGGGGGGCAAGAGACCCAGTACTTC CASSPGLAGGQETQYF
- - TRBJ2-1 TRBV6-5 TGTGCCAGCAGTCCCACTACTAGTGATGAGCAGTTCTTC CASSPTTSDEQFF
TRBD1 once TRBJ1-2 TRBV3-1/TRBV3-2 TGTGCCAGCAGCACCCGGACAGGATCAAACTATGGCTACACCTTC CASSTRTGSNYGYTF
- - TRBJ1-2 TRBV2 TGTGCCAGCAGCGAACGGGGGGGGAGCTACACCTTC CASSERGGSYTF
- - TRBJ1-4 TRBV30 TGTGCCTGGAGTCCTTGGGAGTTTAATGAAAAACTGTTTTTT CAWSPWEFNEKLFF
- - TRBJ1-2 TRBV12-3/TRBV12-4 TGTGCCAGCAGTACCCCCAGTTCTCGCTACACCTTC CASSTPSSRYTF
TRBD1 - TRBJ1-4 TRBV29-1 TGCAGCGTTGAGGGACAGGGGCTTAATGAAAAACTGTTTTTT CSVEGQGLNEKLFF
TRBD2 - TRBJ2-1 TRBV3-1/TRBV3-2 TGTGCCAGCAGCCAAGGAGCGGGGGGCTACAATGAGCAGTTCTTC CASSQGAGGYNEQFF
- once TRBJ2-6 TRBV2 TGTGCCAGCCGGGACACCAGAAGCCCCTCTGGGGCCAACGTCCTGACTTTC CASRDTRSPSGANVLTF
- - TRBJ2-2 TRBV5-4 TGTGCCAGCAGCTTTGTAAACACCGGGGAGCTGTTTTTT CASSFVNTGELFF
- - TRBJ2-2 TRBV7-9 TGTGCCAGCAGCCCTTACACCGGGGAGCTGTTTTTT CASSPYTGELFF
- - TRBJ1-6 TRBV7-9 TGTGCCAGCACTATGCAGGGGACAAATAATTCACCCCTCCACTTT CASTMQGTNNSPLHF
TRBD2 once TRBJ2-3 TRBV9 TGTGCCAGCAGCTTCTCCAGCGGGGGGACGGCTTCTAGCACAGATACGCAGTATTTT CASSFSSGGTASSTDTQYF
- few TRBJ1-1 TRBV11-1 TGTGCCAGCAGCCCCCATCGGTCGAACACTGAAGCTTTCTTT CASSPHRSNTEAFF
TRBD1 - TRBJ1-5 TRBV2 TGTGCCAGCAACCTAGGACAGGGCGGCAATCAGCCCCAGCATTTT CASNLGQGGNQPQHF
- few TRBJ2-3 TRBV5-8 TGTGCCAGCAGCTTGCTTTACCGGGCAGATACGCAGTATTTT CASSLLYRADTQYF
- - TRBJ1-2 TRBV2 TGTGCCAGCAGTGCGCAGGGAAACTATGGCTACACCTTC CASSAQGNYGYTF
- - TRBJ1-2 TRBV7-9 TGTGCCAGCAGCTTAGCTCTAGGGGATCGGAATGGCTACACCTTC CASSLALGDRNGYTF
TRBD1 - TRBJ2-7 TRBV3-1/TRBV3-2 TGTGCCAGCAGCCAAGTGGGACAGGACTACGAGCAGTACTTC CASSQVGQDYEQYF
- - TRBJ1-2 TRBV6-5 TGTGCCAGCAGTTACTCTTTAGGGGGAACTAACTATGGCTACACCTTC CASSYSLGGTNYGYTF
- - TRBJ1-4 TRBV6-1 TGTGCCAGCAGTGAATCCGGGTTCGGGGAAAAACTGTTTTTT CASSESGFGEKLFF
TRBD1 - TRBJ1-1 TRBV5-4 TGTGCCAGCAGCCCCCCGGGACAGGGGGCGAAGACTGAAGCTTTCTTT CASSPPGQGAKTEAFF
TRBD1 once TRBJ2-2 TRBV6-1 TGTGCCAGCAGTGAGCGGACAGGCTCTTACACCGGGGAGCTGTTTTTT CASSERTGSYTGELFF
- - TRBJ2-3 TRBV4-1 TGCGCCAGCAGCCAAGAATCGGTTAGCACAGATACGCAGTATTTT CASSQESVSTDTQYF
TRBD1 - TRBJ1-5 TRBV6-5 TGTGCCAGCAGTAGACAGGGAACGAATCAGCCCCAGCATTTT CASSRQGTNQPQHF
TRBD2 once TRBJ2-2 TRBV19 TGTGCCAGTACCCAACCCGGACTAGCTCCCGGGGAGCTGTTTTTT CASTQPGLAPGELFF
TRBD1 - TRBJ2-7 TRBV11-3 TGTGCCAGCGGACGACAGGGGTATTACGAGCAGTACTTC CASGRQGYYEQYF
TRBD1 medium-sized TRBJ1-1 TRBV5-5 TGTGCCAGCAACGTAAGGGGGCCGAACACTGAAGCTTTCTTT CASNVRGPNTEAFF
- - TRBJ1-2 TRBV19 TGTGCCAGTAGTATAGATCTCAGCGGATATGGCTACACCTTC CASSIDLSGYGYTF
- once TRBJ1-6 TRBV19 TGTGCCAGTAGCACAGGGTTGAATTCACCCCTCCACTTT CASSTGLNSPLHF
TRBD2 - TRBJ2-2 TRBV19 TGTGCCAGTAGTATAGTTCTCCCGCGGGGGGGCCCCGGGGAGCTGTTTTTT CASSIVLPRGGPGELFF
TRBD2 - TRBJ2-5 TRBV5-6 TGTGCCAGCAGCTGGGGACTAGCTCTGGCATCACGGGAGACCCAGTACTTC CASSWGLALASRETQYF
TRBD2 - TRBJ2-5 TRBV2 TGTGCCAGCAGGGGCCCTAGGACTAGCGGGGACCAAGAGACCCAGTACTTC CASRGPRTSGDQETQYF
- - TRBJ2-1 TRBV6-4 TGTGCCAGCAGTGCACAGGGACCAATCTACAATGAGCAGTTCTTC CASSAQGPIYNEQFF
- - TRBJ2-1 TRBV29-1 TGCAGCGTTGAAGGTTACGAGAGCTCCTACAATGAGCAGTTCTTC CSVEGYESSYNEQFF
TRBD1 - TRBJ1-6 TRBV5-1 TGCGCCAGCAGCTTGGAGAGGACAGGGGATCTTAATTCACCCCTCCACTTT CASSLERTGDLNSPLHF
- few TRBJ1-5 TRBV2 TGTGCCAGCAGTGACAGTAATAGCAATCAGCCCCAGCATTTT CASSDSNSNQPQHF
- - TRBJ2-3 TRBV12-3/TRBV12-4 TGTGCCAGCAGTTTTCGGGGGTCAGATACGCAGTATTTT CASSFRGSDTQYF